This T cell receptor (beta chain) came from a study of blood T cell repertoires in COVID-19 (dated by TCRdb to about 2020). Background on the whole study: Samples covering the acute and convalescent phases of COVID-19 were provided by collaborators in the United States, Italy and Spain. The prospective study material was composed of cDNA or gDNA derived from T cells, B-cell-depleted T cells, or PBMCs. The dataset comprised deeply sampled blood TCRbeta repertoires from subjects exposed to, actively infected with, or recovered from COVID-19. A freely available public database, intended as a resource for researchers studying the immune response to SARS-CoV-2, is where the repertoires were released. Samples came from the ongoing ImmuneRACE study (first 160 participants) plus 1,254 subjects from 6 global collaborators. The sample metadata nearly always contained a de-identified subject ID, COVID-19 status, age in years and sex. Where available, HLA class I and class II types were obtained from metadata supplied by the sample provider rather than from assay-based typing. Beyond this particular receptor, the publication reports: The quantity of clinical and demographic metadata differed by source and by participant and was supplied without curation.

V and J are truncated by 8 bases and 0 bases respectively, leaving an intervening sequence of 14 bases. The CDR3, cysteine through phenylalanine, is 14 amino acids long. The kept DNA is CDR3 alone, 42 bases in frame from the first base. As encoded in the germline V gene (reference sequence), CDR1 is LNHDA while CDR2 is SQIVND. Details on this clone: Its antigen is still unknown. Base qualities are missing; no much larger clone stands one base away.

The immunoSEQ Assay, a bias-controlled multiplex PCR, was used to amplify TCRbeta CDR3 regions from genomic DNA. As for the original processing: Nucleated cell counts per sample were estimated from amplification of reference gene primers within the assay. To quantify the absolute abundance of each unique TCRbeta CDR3 rearrangement, sequence reads were collapsed and filtered. For each sample, productive Simpson clonality was calculated by taking the square root of Simpson's diversity index across productive rearrangements. TCRdb re-hosts the immuneACCESS table, in-frame sequences only. Its copies lack some clones; in the studies checked, an unresolved V gene accounts for under half of them, and the cause for the rest is not known. Clonal size and the V and J genes are those of that table, whereas D and trimming came from the DNA. Across this sample there are 100,000 to 150,000 clones, with 86% seen only once. The top ten clones comprise under 2.5% of the sample.

Participants in the prospective study were aged about 18 to 95 years, lived in about two dozen United States geographic areas, and enrolled through a virtual design. In the prospective study, cohorts were assigned on the basis of participant-reported clinical history obtained from a screening survey and a study questionnaire. Recovered participants in ImmuneRACE Cohort 3 were defined as having two consecutive negative NP/OP PCR tests, clearance from a healthcare professional, or resolution of symptoms. Each participant in the prospective study had whole blood, serum and a nasopharyngeal or oropharyngeal swab collected by mobile phlebotomists. Additional blood draws and questionnaires over a roughly two-month period could optionally be provided by prospective study participants. Before DNA extraction, blood samples from the prospective study were shipped at room temperature or frozen.

The sequence was collected from a woman aged 45-65 years who had recovered from COVID-19. What was sequenced was PBMCs or T cells enriched from blood (not recorded which). This sequence uses TRBV19 and TRBJ2-7, with TRBD1 perhaps the D gene, on 6 matching bases. The CDR3 here reads CASGQFRGSYEQYF. The nucleotide sequence is given as TGTGCCAGTGGACAGTTTAGGGGCTCCTACGAGCAGTACTTC.